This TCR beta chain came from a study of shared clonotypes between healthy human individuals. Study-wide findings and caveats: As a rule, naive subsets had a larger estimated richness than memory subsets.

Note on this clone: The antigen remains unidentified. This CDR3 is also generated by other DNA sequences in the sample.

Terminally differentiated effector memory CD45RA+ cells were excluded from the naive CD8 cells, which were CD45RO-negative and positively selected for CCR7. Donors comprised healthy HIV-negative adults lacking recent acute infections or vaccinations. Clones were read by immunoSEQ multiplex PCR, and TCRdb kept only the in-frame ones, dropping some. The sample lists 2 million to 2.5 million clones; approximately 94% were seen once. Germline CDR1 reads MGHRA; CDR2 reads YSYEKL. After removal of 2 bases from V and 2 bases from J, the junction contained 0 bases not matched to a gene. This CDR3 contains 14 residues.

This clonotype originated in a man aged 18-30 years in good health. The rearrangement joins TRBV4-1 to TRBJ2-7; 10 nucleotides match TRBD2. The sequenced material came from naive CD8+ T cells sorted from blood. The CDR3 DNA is TGCGCCAGCAGCCAACTAGCGGGGGCCTACGAGCAGTACTTC. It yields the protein CASSQLAGAYEQYF.